This T cell receptor beta chain was recorded in a study of T cells expressing NK-cell markers. TCRdb reprocessed the 5' RACE reads; each CDR3 protein has one entry and no DNA is given. This sample's table reports roughly 430,000 distinct CDR3 sequences. CDR1 MNHEY and CDR2 SVGEGT come from the germline V gene. The CDR3 contains 12 residues. Sequenced input: blood T cells: a sorted CD56 or NKG2C T cell subset, CD4+ or CD8+ T cells, or bulk PBMC T cells (not recorded which). This TCR was recovered from a woman aged 18-70 years in good health. V gene TRBV6-2 or TRBV6-3 combines with J gene TRBJ2-7; there is no DNA to check the TCRdb D call of TRBD2. CDR3 sequence: CASGLASYEQYF.